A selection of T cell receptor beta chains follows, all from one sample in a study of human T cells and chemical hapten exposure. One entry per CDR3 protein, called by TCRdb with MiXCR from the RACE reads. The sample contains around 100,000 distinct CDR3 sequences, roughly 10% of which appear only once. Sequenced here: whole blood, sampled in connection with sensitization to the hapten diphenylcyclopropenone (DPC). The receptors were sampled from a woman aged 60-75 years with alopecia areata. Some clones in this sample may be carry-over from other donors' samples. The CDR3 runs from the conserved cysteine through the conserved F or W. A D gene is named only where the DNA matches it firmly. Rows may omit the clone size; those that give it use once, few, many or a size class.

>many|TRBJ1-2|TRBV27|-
TGTGCCAGCAGTTTATCAGCAGGGCGCTACTATGGCTACACCTTC
CASSLSAGRYYGYTF
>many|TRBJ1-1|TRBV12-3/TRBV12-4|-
TGTGCCAGCAGTGGGACCTACACTGAAGCTTTCTTT
CASSGTYTEAFF
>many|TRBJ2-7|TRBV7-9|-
TGTGCCAGCAGCTCCAGACAGGAACAGCAGTACTTC
CASSSRQEQQYF
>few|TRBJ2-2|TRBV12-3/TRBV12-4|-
TGTGCCAGCAGTGGGGCCGGGGAGCTGTTTTTT
CASSGAGELFF
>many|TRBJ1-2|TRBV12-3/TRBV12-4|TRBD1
TGTGCCAGCAGTTCTAAAGGACAGGGATCTGGCTACACCTTC
CASSSKGQGSGYTF
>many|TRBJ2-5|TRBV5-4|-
TGTGCCAGCAGCTTCGGTGGCCACCAAGAGACCCAGTACTTC
CASSFGGHQETQYF
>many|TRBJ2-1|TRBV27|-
TGTGCCAGCAGTTTAGGGCAGGGTGAACTCGATGAGCAGTTCTTC
CASSLGQGELDEQFF
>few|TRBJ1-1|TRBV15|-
TGTGCCACCAGCAGGGGAACTGAAGCTTTCTTT
CATSRGTEAFF
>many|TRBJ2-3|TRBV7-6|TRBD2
TGTGCCAGCAGCTTAGGACTAGCGGGGCCAACCCGCGCAGATACGCAGTATTTT
CASSLGLAGPTRADTQYF
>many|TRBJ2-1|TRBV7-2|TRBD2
TGTGCCAGCAGCTCCCGTAGCGGGGGGGCCCTGAATGAGCAGTTCTTC
CASSSRSGGALNEQFF
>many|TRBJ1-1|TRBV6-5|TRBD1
TGTGCCAGCATGGCCAGGGGGTTTTCTGAAGCTTTCTTT
CASMARGFSEAFF
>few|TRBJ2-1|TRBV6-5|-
TGTGCCAGCAGTTACTCTCGCCCGGATCTCTCCTACAATGAGCAGTTCTTC
CASSYSRPDLSYNEQFF
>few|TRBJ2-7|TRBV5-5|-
TGTGCCAGCAGCTTGCTGCAGGGACTTGGGGAGCAGTACTTC
CASSLLQGLGEQYF
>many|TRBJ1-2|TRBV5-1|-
TGCGCCAGCAGCTTGCAGTCGGAGAACTATGGCTACACCTTC
CASSLQSENYGYTF
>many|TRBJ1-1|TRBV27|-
TGTGCCAGCAGTATAACAGGGAAAGTTACTGAAGCTTTCTTT
CASSITGKVTEAFF
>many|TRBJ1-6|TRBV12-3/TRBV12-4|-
TGTGCCAGCAGTTTGCGTAGCTCCTATAATTCACCCCTCCACTTT
CASSLRSSYNSPLHF
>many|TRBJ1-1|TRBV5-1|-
TGCGCCAGCAGCTTCGTGTCAGGGGACACTGAAGCTTTCTTT
CASSFVSGDTEAFF
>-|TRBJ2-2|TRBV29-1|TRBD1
TGCAGCGTCCTAGGACAGGGGGCGGCCGGGGAGCTGTTTTTT
CSVLGQGAAGELFF
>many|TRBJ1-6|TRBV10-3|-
TGTGCCATCAGCAAAGACTCGGGGCGGGGTAGCTCCTATAATTCACCCCTCCACTTT
CAISKDSGRGSSYNSPLHF
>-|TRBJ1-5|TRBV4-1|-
TGCGCCAGCAGCCAAGAGGTCAGCAAGGGATATAGCAATCAGCCCCAGCATTTT
CASSQEVSKGYSNQPQHF
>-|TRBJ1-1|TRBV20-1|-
TGCAGTGCTAGAAACCTACGAGGGGTCATTAGCACTGAAGCTTTCTTT
CSARNLRGVISTEAFF
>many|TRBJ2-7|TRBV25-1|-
TGTGCCAGCAGTGATCTAAGGGGGGAGATGTCCTACGAGCAGTACTTC
CASSDLRGEMSYEQYF
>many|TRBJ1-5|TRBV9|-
TGTGCCAGCAGCGTAGGTGTATCTAGCAATCAGCCCCAGCATTTT
CASSVGVSSNQPQHF
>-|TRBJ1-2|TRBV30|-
TGTGCCTGGAGTGTATTGCAGGGAAACTATGGCTACACCTTC
CAWSVLQGNYGYTF
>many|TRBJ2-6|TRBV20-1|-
TGCAGTGCTCCCGTTGACTCTGGGGCCAACGTCCTGACTTTC
CSAPVDSGANVLTF
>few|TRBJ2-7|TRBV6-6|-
TGTGCCAGCAGACCCGGAGTGGGCTACGAGCAGTACTTC
CASRPGVGYEQYF
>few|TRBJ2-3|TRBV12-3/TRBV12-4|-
TGTGCCAGCAGCGGAGGGGCTACGCAGTATTTT
CASSGGATQYF
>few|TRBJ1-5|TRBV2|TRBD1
TGTGCCAGCAGGATGGGGACAGCGACCTATAGCAATCAGCCCCAGCATTTT
CASRMGTATYSNQPQHF
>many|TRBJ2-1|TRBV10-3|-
TGTGCCATCGGGGCCCCCGAGGGAGGCGATGAGCAGTTCTTC
CAIGAPEGGDEQFF
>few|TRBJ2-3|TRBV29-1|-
TGCAGCGTGGATAAGACTAGTGCCAATACGCAGTATTTT
CSVDKTSANTQYF
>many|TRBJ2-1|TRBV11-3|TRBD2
TGTGCCAGCAGCAGGGGGACTAGCGGAAACAATGAGCAGTTCTTC
CASSRGTSGNNEQFF
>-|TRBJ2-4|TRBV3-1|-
TGTGCCAGCAGCCAGCAAGGGAGCGGTCGCGAAAACATTCAGTACTTC
CASSQQGSGRENIQYF
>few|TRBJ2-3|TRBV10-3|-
TGTGCCATCAGTGAGTCGAAGGACCGCACAGATACGCAGTATTTT
CAISESKDRTDTQYF
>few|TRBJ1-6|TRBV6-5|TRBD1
TGTGCCAGCAGTTCGGACAGGGACGCACCCCTCCACTTT
CASSSDRDAPLHF
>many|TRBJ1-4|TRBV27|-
TGTGCCAGCAACTCTTGGGAAGGCCATGAAAAACTGTTTTTT
CASNSWEGHEKLFF
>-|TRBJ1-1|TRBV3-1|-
TGTGCCAGCAGCCAAGATCTAGTGAACACTGAAGCTTTCTTT
CASSQDLVNTEAFF
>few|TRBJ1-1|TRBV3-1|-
TGTGCCAGCAGCCCCCTACCTCAGGGAACGGGATACACTGAAGCTTTCTTT
CASSPLPQGTGYTEAFF
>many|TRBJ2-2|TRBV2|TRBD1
TGTGCCAGCAGTCCGACAGGGATGAACACCGGGGAGCTGTTTTTT
CASSPTGMNTGELFF
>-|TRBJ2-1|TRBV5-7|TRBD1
TGTGCCAGCAGCGAGGACAGGGGGCAAAATGAGCAGTTCTTC
CASSEDRGQNEQFF
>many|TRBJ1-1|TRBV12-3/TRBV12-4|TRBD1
TGTGCCAGCAGTAGGGGGACAGGGAAAACTGAAGCTTTCTTT
CASSRGTGKTEAFF
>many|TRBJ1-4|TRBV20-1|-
TGCAGTGCGAGCCCACCGGGACGGGCGGGGAAACTGTTTTTT
CSASPPGRAGKLFF
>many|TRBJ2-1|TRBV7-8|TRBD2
TGTGCCAGCAGCATGGGGGGGAGGTCCTACAATGAGCAGTTCTTC
CASSMGGRSYNEQFF
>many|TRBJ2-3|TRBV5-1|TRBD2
TGCGCCAGCAGCACCGGACTAGCGGGGTTAAGCACAGATACGCAGTATTTT
CASSTGLAGLSTDTQYF
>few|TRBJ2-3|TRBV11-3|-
TGTGCCAGCAGCTTTATTAGCGATTCCACAGATACGCAGTATTTT
CASSFISDSTDTQYF
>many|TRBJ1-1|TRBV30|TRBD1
TGTGCCTGGAGAGGACAGGTCCATCCTGAAGCTTTCTTT
CAWRGQVHPEAFF
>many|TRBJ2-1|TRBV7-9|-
TGTGCCAGCAGCCGACGGGGAACCTACAATGAGCAGTTCTTC
CASSRRGTYNEQFF
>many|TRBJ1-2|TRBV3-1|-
TGTGCCAGCAGCCAAGAAAGACGGCTGACCTTC
CASSQERRLTF
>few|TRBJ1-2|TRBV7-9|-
TGTGCCAGCAGCCCATGGGGGGTCAGCTATGGCTACACCTTC
CASSPWGVSYGYTF
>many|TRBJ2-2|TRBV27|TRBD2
TGTGCCAGCAGCTTAAGACTAGCGGGGTACGGGGAGCTGTTTTTT
CASSLRLAGYGELFF
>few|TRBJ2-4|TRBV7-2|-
TGTGCCAGGGGGAGCAAGGGACAACTAGCCAAAAACATTCAGTACTTC
CARGSKGQLAKNIQYF
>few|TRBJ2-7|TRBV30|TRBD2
TGTGCCGGGGAGACTAGCGGAACCTACGTGCAGTACTTC
CAGETSGTYVQYF